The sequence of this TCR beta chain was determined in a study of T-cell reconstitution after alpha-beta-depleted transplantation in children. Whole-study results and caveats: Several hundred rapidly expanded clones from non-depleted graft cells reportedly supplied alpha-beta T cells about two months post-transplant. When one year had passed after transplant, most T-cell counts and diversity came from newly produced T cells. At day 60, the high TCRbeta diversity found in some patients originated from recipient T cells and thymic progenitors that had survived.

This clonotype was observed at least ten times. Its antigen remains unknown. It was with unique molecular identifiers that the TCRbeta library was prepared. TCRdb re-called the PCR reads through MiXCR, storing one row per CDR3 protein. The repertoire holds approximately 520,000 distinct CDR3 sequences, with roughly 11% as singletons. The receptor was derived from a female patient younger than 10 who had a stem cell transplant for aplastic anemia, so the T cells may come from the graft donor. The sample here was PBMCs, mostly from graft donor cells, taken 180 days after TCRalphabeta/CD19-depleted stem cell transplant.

The CDR3 nucleotides are TGTGCCAGCAGTTTAGGTCTAGCGGGCCTTTACGAGCAGTACTTC. It codes for CASSLGLAGLYEQYF. The J gene is TRBJ2-7, the V gene TRBV12-3 or TRBV12-4, with 8 bases that match TRBD2. This CDR3 has 15 amino acids. The junction had 6 bases not matched to a gene; V was cut back by 1 base and J by 4 bases.